This T cell receptor beta chain was identified during a study of molecular identifiers for immune sequencing clone quantification. Study results and caveats: In CMV-specific effectors, clones above 20 copies held over 98% of molecules; naive, under 1%.

In preparing bulk TCR libraries, previously described methods and listed TCR primers were used. MiXCR was run by TCRdb on the PCR reads, yielding one entry per CDR3 protein. The sample comprises over 600,000 distinct CDR3 sequences, just under 20% of which are singletons, and about 0.9% rests with the top ten. This clonotype was detected ten times or more. Its target is not known. The source of this sequence is a human donor in good health. Some libraries in this study had Jurkat cell RNA spiked in. The sequencing sample was made of naive CD8+ T cells from blood, with Jurkat cell RNA spiked in. Subset of the sample: FACS-sorted CD8+CD4-CCR7+CD45RA+ naive T cells.

Here the CDR3 DNA reads TGTGCCAGCAGCTCAGGTTCCACCTACGAGCAGTACTTC. Amino acids: CASSSGSTYEQYF. The chain links TRBV7-9 to TRBJ2-7; D ambiguous. Deletions cut 4 bases from V and 2 bases from J, with 9 bases between. The CDR3 extends over 13 amino acids. Germline V gene sequence: CDR1 SEHNR, CDR2 FQNEAQ (reference sequence).